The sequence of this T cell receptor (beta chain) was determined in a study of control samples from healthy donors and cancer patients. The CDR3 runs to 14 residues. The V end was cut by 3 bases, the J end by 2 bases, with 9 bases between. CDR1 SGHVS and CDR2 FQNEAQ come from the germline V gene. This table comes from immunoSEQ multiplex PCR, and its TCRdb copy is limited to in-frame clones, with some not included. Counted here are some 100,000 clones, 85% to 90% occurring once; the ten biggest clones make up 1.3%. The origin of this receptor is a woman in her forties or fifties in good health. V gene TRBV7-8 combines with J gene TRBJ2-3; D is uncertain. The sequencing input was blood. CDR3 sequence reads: CASSLVESTDTQYF. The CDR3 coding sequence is TGTGCCAGCAGCTTGGTAGAATCCACAGATACGCAGTATTTT. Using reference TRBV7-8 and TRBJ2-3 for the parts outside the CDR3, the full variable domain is GAGVSQSPRYKVAKRGQDVALRCDPISGHVSLFWYQQALGQGPEFLTYFQNEAQLDKSGLPSDRFFAERPEGSVSTLKIQRTQQEDSAVYLCASSLVESTDTQYFGPGTRLTVL.